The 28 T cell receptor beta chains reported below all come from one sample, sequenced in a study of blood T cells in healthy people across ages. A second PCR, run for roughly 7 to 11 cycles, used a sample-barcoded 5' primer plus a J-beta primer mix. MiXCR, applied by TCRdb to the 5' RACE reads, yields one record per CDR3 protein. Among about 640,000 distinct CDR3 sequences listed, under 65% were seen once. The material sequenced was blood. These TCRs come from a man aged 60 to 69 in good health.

As DNA, the CDR3 is TGCGCCAGCAGCCTGGGGACAGGGGAAGTTGGCAATGAGCAGTTCTTC. It is translated as CASSLGTGEVGNEQFF. This rearrangement joins TRBV5-1 to TRBJ2-1, with 10 nucleotides matching TRBD1. CDR3 size: 16 residues. Germline CDR1 SGHRS, CDR2 YFSETQ. Losses at the gene ends were 4 bases for V and 6 bases for J; bases not matched to a gene: 10.

In DNA, the CDR3 is TGCGCCAGCAGCCACCGGCAGGGGGATCAGCCCCAGCATTTT. Its protein product is CASSHRQGDQPQHF. The chain carries TRBV4-1 and TRBJ1-5, with TRBD1 identical over 7 bases. CDR1 is MGHRA, CDR2 YSYEKL, per germline. The CDR3 is made up of 14 amino acids. V shed 3 bases, J shed 5 bases, and the junction held 4 bases outside the gene matches.

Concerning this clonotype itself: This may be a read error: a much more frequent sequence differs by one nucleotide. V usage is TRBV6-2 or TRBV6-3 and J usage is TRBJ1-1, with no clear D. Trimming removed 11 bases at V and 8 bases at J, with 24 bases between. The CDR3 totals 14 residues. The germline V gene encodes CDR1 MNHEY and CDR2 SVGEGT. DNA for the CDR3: TGTGCCGGCACCGCGTCAAAAACCCACCCGGAAGCTTTCTTT. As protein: CAGTASKTHPEAFF.

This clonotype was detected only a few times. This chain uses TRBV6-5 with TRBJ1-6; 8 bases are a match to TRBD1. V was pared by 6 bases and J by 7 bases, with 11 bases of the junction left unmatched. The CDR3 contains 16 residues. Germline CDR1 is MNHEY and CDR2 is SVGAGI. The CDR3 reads CASSLRTGSGNSPLHF. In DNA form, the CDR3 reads TGTGCCAGCAGCCTAAGGACAGGGTCCGGCAATTCACCCCTCCACTTT.

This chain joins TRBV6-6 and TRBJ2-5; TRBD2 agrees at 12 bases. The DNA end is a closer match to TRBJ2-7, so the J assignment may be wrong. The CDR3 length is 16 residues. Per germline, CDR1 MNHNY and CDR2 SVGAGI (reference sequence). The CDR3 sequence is CASSYSLAGGPGEQYF. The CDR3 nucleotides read TGTGCCAGCAGTTACTCGCTAGCGGGGGGGCCTGGCGAGCAGTACTTC.

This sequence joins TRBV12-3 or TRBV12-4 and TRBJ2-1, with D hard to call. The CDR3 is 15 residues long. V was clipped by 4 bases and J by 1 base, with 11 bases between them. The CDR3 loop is CASSYDPTSYNEQFF. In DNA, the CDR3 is TGTGCCAGCAGTTACGACCCGACTTCCTACAATGAGCAGTTCTTC.

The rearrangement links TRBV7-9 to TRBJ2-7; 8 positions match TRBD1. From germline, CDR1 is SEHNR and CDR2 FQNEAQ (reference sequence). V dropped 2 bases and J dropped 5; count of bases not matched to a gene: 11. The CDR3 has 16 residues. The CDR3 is CASSLYLGTGHHEQYF. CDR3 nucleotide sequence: TGTGCCAGCAGCTTATACCTCGGGACAGGACACCACGAGCAGTACTTC.

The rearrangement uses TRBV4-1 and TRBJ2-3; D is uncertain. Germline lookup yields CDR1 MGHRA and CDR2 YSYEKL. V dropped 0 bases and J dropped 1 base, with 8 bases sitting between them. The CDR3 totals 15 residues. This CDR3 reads CASSQDSDRTDTQYF. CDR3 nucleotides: TGCGCCAGCAGCCAAGACTCCGATCGCACAGATACGCAGTATTTT.

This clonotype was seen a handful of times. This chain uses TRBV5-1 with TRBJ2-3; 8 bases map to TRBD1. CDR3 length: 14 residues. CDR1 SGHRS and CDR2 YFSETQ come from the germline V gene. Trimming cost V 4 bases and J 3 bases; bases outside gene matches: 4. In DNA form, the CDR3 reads TGCGCCAGCAGCCTCAGACAGGGGACAGATACGCAGTATTTT. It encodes CASSLRQGTDTQYF.

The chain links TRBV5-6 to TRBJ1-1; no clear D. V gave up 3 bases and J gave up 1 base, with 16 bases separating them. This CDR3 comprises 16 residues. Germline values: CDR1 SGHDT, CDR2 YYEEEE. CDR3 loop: CASSSPLGPANTEAFF. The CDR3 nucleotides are TGTGCCAGCAGCTCCCCGCTAGGACCAGCGAACACTGAAGCTTTCTTT.

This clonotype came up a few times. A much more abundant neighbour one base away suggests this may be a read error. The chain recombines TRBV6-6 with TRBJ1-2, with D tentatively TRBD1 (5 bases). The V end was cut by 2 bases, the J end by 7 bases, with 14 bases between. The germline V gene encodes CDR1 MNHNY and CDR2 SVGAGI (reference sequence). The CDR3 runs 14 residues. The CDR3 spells CASSYARGAGGYTF. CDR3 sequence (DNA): TGTGCCAGCAGTTACGCCCGGGGCGCGGGTGGCTACACCTTC.

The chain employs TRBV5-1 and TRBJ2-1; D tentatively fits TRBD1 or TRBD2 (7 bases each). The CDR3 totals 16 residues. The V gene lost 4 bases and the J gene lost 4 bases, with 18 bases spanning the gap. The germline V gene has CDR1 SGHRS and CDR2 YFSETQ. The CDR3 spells CASSPGRQGGYNEQFF. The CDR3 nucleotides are TGCGCCAGCAGCCCCGGCCGACAGGGAGGGTACAATGAGCAGTTCTTC.

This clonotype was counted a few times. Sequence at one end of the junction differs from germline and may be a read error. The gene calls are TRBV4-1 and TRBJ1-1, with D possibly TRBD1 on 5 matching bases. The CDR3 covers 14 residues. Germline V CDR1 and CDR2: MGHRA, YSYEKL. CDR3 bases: TGCGCCAGCAGGCAAGTCGGAGGGGACACTGAAGCTTTCTTT. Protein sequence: CASRQVGGDTEAFF.

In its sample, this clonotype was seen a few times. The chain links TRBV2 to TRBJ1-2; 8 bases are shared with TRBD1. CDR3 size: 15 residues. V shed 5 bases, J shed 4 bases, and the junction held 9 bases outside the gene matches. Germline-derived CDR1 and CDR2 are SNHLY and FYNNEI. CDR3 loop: CASSPQAGGGYGYTF. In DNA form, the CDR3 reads TGTGCCAGCAGTCCCCAGGCAGGGGGCGGCTATGGCTACACCTTC.

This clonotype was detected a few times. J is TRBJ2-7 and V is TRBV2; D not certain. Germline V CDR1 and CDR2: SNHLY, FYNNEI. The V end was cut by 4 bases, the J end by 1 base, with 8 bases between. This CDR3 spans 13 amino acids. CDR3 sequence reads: CASSADISYEQYF. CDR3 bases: TGTGCCAGCAGTGCGGATATATCCTACGAGCAGTACTTC.

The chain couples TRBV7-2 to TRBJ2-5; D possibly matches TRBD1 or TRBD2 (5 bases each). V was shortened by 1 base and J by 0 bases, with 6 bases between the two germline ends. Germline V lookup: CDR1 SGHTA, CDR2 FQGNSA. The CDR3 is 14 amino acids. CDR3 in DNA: TGTGCCAGCAGCTTAGGGGACCACCAAGAGACCCAGTACTTC. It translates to CASSLGDHQETQYF.

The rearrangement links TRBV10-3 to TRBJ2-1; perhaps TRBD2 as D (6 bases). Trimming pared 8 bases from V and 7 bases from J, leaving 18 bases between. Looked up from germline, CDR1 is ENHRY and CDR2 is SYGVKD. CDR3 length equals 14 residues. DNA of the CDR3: TGTGCCATCCGCCGGACACAAGGAGGGAATGAGCAGTTCTTC. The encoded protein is CAIRRTQGGNEQFF.

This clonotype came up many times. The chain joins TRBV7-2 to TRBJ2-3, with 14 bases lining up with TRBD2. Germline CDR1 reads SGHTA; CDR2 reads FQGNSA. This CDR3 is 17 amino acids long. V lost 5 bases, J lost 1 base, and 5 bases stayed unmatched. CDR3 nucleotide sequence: TGTGCCAGCAGCCTCTGGGGACTAGCGGGGGGCACAGATACGCAGTATTTT. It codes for CASSLWGLAGGTDTQYF.

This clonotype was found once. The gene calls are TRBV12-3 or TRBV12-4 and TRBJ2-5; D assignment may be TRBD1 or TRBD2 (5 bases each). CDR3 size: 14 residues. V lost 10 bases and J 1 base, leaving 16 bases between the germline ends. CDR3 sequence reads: CAITGWGSQETQYF. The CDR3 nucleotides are TGTGCCATCACTGGGTGGGGGAGCCAAGAGACCCAGTACTTC.

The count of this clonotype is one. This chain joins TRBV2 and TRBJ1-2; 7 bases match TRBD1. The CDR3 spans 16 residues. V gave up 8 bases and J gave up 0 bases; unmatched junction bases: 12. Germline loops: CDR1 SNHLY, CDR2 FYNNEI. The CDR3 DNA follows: TGTGCCAGCGGACCGACAGGGAGGGTAGCTAACTATGGCTACACCTTC. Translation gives CASGPTGRVANYGYTF. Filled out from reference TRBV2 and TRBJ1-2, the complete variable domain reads EPEVTQTPSHQVTQMGQEVILRCVPISNHLYFYWYRQILGQKVEFLVSFYNNEISEKSEIFDDQFSVERPDGSNFTLKIRSTKLEDSAMYFCASGPTGRVANYGYTFGSGTRLTVV.

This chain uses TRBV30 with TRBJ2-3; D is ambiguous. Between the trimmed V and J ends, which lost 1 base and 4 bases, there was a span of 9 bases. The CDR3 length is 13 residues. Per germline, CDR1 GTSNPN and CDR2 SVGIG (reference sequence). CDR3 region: CAWSGQRADTQYF. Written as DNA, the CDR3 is TGTGCCTGGAGTGGTCAAAGGGCAGATACGCAGTATTTT.

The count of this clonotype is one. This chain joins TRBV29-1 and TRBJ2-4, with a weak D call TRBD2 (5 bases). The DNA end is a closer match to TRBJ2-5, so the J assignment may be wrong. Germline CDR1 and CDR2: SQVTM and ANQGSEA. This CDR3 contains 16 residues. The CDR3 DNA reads TGCAGCGTTGAAGGAGAGAGGGTGGCGTACCAAGAGACCCAGTACTTC. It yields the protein CSVEGERVAYQETQYF.

CDR3 sequence: CASSGGLMNTEAFF. In nucleotides, the CDR3 is TGCGCCAGCAGCGGGGGATTAATGAACACTGAAGCTTTCTTT. The rearrangement links TRBV5-1 to TRBJ1-1; a weak D match, TRBD1 (5 bases). The CDR3 loop spans 14 amino acids. The germline V and J ends were trimmed by 4 bases and 0 bases, with 10 bases remaining between them. CDR1 is SGHRS and CDR2 is YFSETQ in the germline V gene.

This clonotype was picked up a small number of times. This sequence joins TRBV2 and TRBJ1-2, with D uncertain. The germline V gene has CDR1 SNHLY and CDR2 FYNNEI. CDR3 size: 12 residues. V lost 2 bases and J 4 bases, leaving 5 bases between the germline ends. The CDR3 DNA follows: TGTGCCAGCAGTGAAAAGGGCTATGGCTACACCTTC. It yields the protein CASSEKGYGYTF.

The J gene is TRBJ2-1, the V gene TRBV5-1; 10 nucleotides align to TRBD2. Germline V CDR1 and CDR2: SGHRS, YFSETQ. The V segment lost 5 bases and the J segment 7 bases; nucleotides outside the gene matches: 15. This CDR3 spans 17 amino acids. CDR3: CASRGGSPSGGTNEQFF. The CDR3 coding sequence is TGCGCCAGCAGGGGTGGGTCTCCTAGCGGGGGAACAAATGAGCAGTTCTTC.

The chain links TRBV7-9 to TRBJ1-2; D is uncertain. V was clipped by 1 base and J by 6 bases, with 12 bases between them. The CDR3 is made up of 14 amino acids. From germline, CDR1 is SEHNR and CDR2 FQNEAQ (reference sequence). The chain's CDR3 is CASSLELVGDGYTF. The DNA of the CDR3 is TGTGCCAGCAGCTTAGAGTTGGTCGGGGATGGCTACACCTTC. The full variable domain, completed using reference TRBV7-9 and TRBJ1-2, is DTGVSQNPRHKITKRGQNVTFRCDPISEHNRLYWYRQTLGQGPEFLTYFQNEAQLEKSRLLSDRFSAERPKGSFSTLEIQRTEQGDSAMYLCASSLELVGDGYTFGSGTRLTVV.

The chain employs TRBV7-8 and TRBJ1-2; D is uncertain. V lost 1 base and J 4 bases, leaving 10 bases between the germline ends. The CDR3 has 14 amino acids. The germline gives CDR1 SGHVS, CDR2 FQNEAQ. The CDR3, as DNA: TGTGCCAGCAGCTTAGGCCCGGGCTCCTATGGCTACACCTTC. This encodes CASSLGPGSYGYTF.

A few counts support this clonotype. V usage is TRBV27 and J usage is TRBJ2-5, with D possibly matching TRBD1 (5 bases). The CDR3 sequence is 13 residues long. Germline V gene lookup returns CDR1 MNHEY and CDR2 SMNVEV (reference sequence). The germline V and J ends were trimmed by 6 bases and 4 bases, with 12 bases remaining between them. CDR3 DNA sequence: TGTGCCAGCAGCTTTGGGGCCGCAGAGACCCAGTACTTC. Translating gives CASSFGAAETQYF.